This passage covers 6 T cell receptor beta chains from one sample sequenced in a study of response to subunit inactivated influenza vaccine. In TCRdb, the RT-PCR reads were re-called with MiXCR into one record per CDR3 protein. The repertoire holds about 650,000 distinct CDR3 sequences, with around a sixth as singletons. The sample consisted of PBMCs from blood, taken roughly 13 days after vaccination. The receptor set was obtained from a man aged 50-60 years who received an inactivated influenza vaccine.

This clonotype was seen a handful of times. The chain uses TRBV20-1 and TRBJ2-1; D is unresolved. V was cut by 0 bases and J by 2 bases, with 11 bases left in between. This CDR3 contains 15 residues. CDR1 is DFQATT, CDR2 SNEGSKA, per germline (reference sequence). The CDR3 here is CSARDPLDPYNEQFF. CDR3 coding DNA: TGCAGTGCTAGAGATCCCCTAGATCCCTACAATGAGCAGTTCTTC.

The gene calls are TRBV14 and TRBJ2-7; the D is unclear. V gave up 2 bases and J gave up 6 bases, with 8 bases separating them. CDR3 length: 12 amino acids. Germline CDR1 SGHDN, CDR2 FVKESK. The CDR3 DNA is TGTGCCAGCAGCCAAATTAATCTCGAGCAGTACTTC. It specifies CASSQINLEQYF.

This clonotype was counted a few times. The chain is built from TRBV3-1 and TRBJ2-5, with TRBD2 matching 11 bases. This CDR3 is 17 amino acids long. J lost 5 bases, V lost 4 bases, and 12 bases had no gene match. Germline V gene data show CDR1 as LGHDT and CDR2 as YNNKEL (reference sequence). The CDR3 nucleotides are TGTGCCAGCAGCCCCTATTGGGGGACTAGCGGCCGTGAGACCCAGTACTTC. Its protein product is CASSPYWGTSGRETQYF.

Remarks on this clonotype: The junction and the germline gene differ at one end; a read error may be behind it. This chain uses TRBV27 with TRBJ2-1; TRBD2 agrees at 7 bases. The germline gives CDR1 MNHEY, CDR2 SMNVEV (reference sequence). The CDR3 has 16 residues. CDR3 amino acids: CASSLSVLAVYHEQFF. CDR3 DNA: TGTGCCAGCAGTTTATCCGTCCTAGCGGTCTACCATGAGCAGTTCTTC.

This sequence joins TRBV24-1 and TRBJ1-4, with TRBD1 matching over 9 bases. Trimming took 2 bases from V and 5 from J; bases not matched to a gene: 8. CDR1 KGHDR and CDR2 SFDVKD come from the germline V gene. This CDR3 comprises 17 residues. The CDR3 spells CATSDYGTGRRNEKLFF. The CDR3 region has the DNA TGTGCCACCAGTGATTACGGGACAGGGAGGAGGAATGAAAAACTGTTTTTT.

This clonotype occurred a few times. V is TRBV7-9 and J is TRBJ2-7; TRBD1 agrees at 8 bases. The CDR3 covers 14 residues. The ends lost 4 bases at V and 3 bases at J; junction bases unmatched: 5. Germline V gives CDR1 SEHNR, CDR2 FQNEAQ (reference sequence). The CDR3 reads CASSSWDRIYEQYF. The CDR3 nucleotides read TGTGCCAGCAGCTCGTGGGACAGGATCTACGAGCAGTACTTC.